The 23 T cell receptor beta chains in this list originate from one sample, sequenced in a study of lymphopenia after photon versus proton radiotherapy (dated by TCRdb to the late 2010s). Library creation used the immunoSEQ multiplex PCR assay. TCRdb took over this immuneACCESS table, retaining in-frame rearrangements with V and J assigned. Such tables are incomplete; in checked studies, under half of the missing clones stem from an unresolved V gene, and the remainder is unexplained. For this sample the table gives about 50,000 clones, of which roughly 90% were detected only once. The ten largest make up more than 15% of the sample. The sample consisted of peripheral blood, taken from a patient treated with photon-based radiotherapy. The receptors here all came from a woman between 40 and 50 years old with cholangiocarcinoma.

V and J are TRBV7-8 and TRBJ1-6; the D gene is possibly TRBD1 (6 bases). The CDR3 contains 14 residues. In germline, CDR1 is SGHVS, CDR2 FQNEAQ. The germline V and J ends were trimmed by 0 bases and 9 bases, with 9 bases remaining between them. The CDR3 spells CASSLATGGSPLHF. The DNA for the CDR3 is TGTGCCAGCAGCTTAGCGACAGGTGGTTCACCCCTCCACTTT. Supplemented by reference TRBV7-8 and TRBJ1-6, the full variable domain reads GAGVSQSPRYKVAKRGQDVALRCDPISGHVSLFWYQQALGQGPEFLTYFQNEAQLDKSGLPSDRFFAERPEGSVSTLKIQRTQQEDSAVYLCASSLATGGSPLHFGNGTRLTVT.

V and J are TRBV6-1 and TRBJ2-5; 8 nucleotides agree with TRBD2. This CDR3 has 16 amino acids. Losses at the gene ends were 1 base for V and 7 bases for J; bases not matched to a gene: 11. Per the germline V gene, CDR1 is MNHNS and CDR2 is SASEGT. The CDR3 bases are TGTGCCAGCAGTGAAGGAAGAATAGCGGGGCCTCGGACCCAGTACTTC. It translates to CASSEGRIAGPRTQYF.

The chain joins TRBV4-1 to TRBJ1-2; no clear D gene. The germline CDR1 and CDR2 sequences are MGHRA and YSYEKL. V was shortened by 2 bases and J by 0 bases, with 13 bases between the two germline ends. This CDR3 is 16 amino acids long. CDR3 loop: CASSQPGRLPNYGYTF. The DNA for the CDR3 is TGCGCCAGCAGCCAACCGGGCCGTCTCCCTAACTATGGCTACACCTTC.

In this sample, this clone turned up a few times. The J gene is TRBJ1-6, the V gene TRBV2, with 7 bases that match TRBD1. Germline loops: CDR1 SNHLY, CDR2 FYNNEI. Trimming took 4 bases from V and 9 from J; bases not matched to a gene: 6. The CDR3 has 14 amino acids. CDR3 in amino acids: CASSGTGGGSPLHF. CDR3 coding DNA: TGTGCCAGCAGTGGGACAGGAGGGGGTTCACCCCTCCACTTT. Together with reference TRBV2 and TRBJ1-6, the CDR3 gives the full variable domain: EPEVTQTPSHQVTQMGQEVILRCVPISNHLYFYWYRQILGQKVEFLVSFYNNEISEKSEIFDDQFSVERPDGSNFTLKIRSTKLEDSAMYFCASSGTGGGSPLHFGNGTRLTVT.

The V gene is TRBV28, the J gene TRBJ1-4; D is unclear. V shed 6 bases and J shed 0 bases, with 8 bases lying between them. CDR1 MDHEN and CDR2 SYDVKM come from the germline V gene. CDR3 length equals 14 residues. The CDR3 bases are TGTGCCAGCAGGAGTATTGCAACTAATGAAAAACTGTTTTTT. Its translation is CASRSIATNEKLFF.

This chain links TRBV30 with TRBJ2-3; D unresolved. CDR1 and CDR2 from the germline V gene are GTSNPN and SVGIG (reference sequence). The CDR3 extends over 14 amino acids. With 0 bases removed from V and 2 bases from J, the gap between germline ends came to 9 bases. CDR3 in amino acids: CAWSVSGITDTQYF. The CDR3 bases are TGTGCCTGGAGTGTATCCGGAATCACAGATACGCAGTATTTT.

The chain is built from TRBV9 and TRBJ2-1; maybe TRBD1 (5 bases). The V and J ends lost 4 bases and 0 bases respectively, with 14 bases between them. There are 16 residues in the CDR3. Germline CDR1 and CDR2: SGDLS and YYNGEE. CDR3 protein: CASSPRAGRSYNEQFF. The CDR3, as DNA: TGTGCCAGCAGCCCTCGAGCAGGGCGCTCCTACAATGAGCAGTTCTTC.

The J gene is TRBJ2-2, the V gene TRBV7-9; no firm D call. The CDR3 consists of 15 residues. With 1 base removed from V and 2 bases from J, the gap between germline ends came to 8 bases. Germline CDR1 SEHNR, CDR2 FQNEAQ (reference sequence). DNA of the CDR3: TGTGCCAGCAGCTTAGTACGGCCCAACACCGGGGAGCTGTTTTTT. Translating it yields CASSLVRPNTGELFF.

The V call is TRBV15, the J call TRBJ2-1; TRBD2 might be the D (7 bases). The germline gives CDR1 LNHNV, CDR2 YYDKDF (reference sequence). Trimming removed 8 bases from V and 0 bases from J, with 17 bases in between. CDR3 length: 16 amino acids. CDR3: CATQGTGRNSYNEQFF. CDR3 DNA: TGTGCCACCCAGGGGACCGGGAGGAACTCCTACAATGAGCAGTTCTTC. Looking up the rest from reference TRBV15 and TRBJ2-1 gives the full variable domain: DAMVIQNPRYQVTQFGKPVTLSCSQTLNHNVMYWYQQKSSQAPKLLFHYYDKDFNNEADTPDNFQSRRPNTSFCFLDIRSPGLGDTAMYLCATQGTGRNSYNEQFFGPGTRLTVL.

This clone was seen just once. The J gene is TRBJ2-6, the V gene TRBV5-6; D is perhaps TRBD2 (6 bases). The CDR3 is 15 amino acids. Trimming removed 4 bases at V and 0 bases at J, with 8 bases between. Germline V CDR1 and CDR2: SGHDT, YYEEEE. The CDR3 is CASSSGPSGANVLTF. The CDR3 region has the DNA TGTGCCAGCAGCAGCGGGCCCTCTGGGGCCAACGTCCTGACTTTC.

The V and J genes are TRBV9 and TRBJ1-2, with D possibly being TRBD1 (5 bases). The V and J ends lost 4 bases and 4 bases respectively, with 11 bases between them. In germline, CDR1 is SGDLS, CDR2 YYNGEE. The CDR3 has 13 residues. CDR3 sequence reads: CASSNWDRYGYTF. The DNA of the CDR3 is TGTGCCAGCAGCAACTGGGACCGCTATGGCTACACCTTC.

V is TRBV27 and J is TRBJ2-1; 8 positions match TRBD2. After removal of 2 bases from V and 6 bases from J, the junction contained 3 bases not matched to a gene. This CDR3 has 14 amino acids. Germline V lookup: CDR1 MNHEY, CDR2 SMNVEV (reference sequence). CDR3 sequence: CASSLLAGSNEQFF. The CDR3 nucleotides are TGTGCCAGCAGTTTACTAGCGGGTTCCAATGAGCAGTTCTTC.

The chain is built from TRBV7-2 and TRBJ2-7, with D possibly called TRBD1 or TRBD2 (7 bases each). The CDR3 has 15 residues. Trimming cost V 5 bases and J 4 bases, with 18 bases left between them. CDR1 and CDR2 (germline): SGHTA, FQGNSA. The CDR3 sequence: CASSPREGALYEQYF. As DNA, the CDR3 is TGTGCCAGCAGCCCGAGGGAGGGGGCTCTGTACGAGCAGTACTTC.

This clone was recorded a few times. V and J are TRBV11-2 and TRBJ2-7; D is undetermined. Germline V gene data show CDR1 as SGHAT and CDR2 as FQNNGV. This CDR3 region has 14 residues. Trimming shortened V by 2 bases and J by 3 bases, and 11 bases separated the two germline ends. This chain's CDR3 is CASSLYDRSYEQYF. CDR3 coding DNA: TGTGCCAGCAGCTTATATGATAGGAGCTACGAGCAGTACTTC.

The chain joins TRBV10-3 to TRBJ2-2; no clear D gene. The CDR3 is 11 amino acids. The V end lost 8 bases, the J end lost 9 bases, and 10 bases lay between the germline ends. Germline CDR1 reads ENHRY; CDR2 reads SYGVKD. In nucleotides, the CDR3 is TGTGCCATCGGGGTTGCGAGGGAGCTGTTTTTT. Protein product: CAIGVARELFF.

The chain joins TRBV7-9 to TRBJ2-1, with D perhaps matching TRBD1 (7 bases). The CDR3 totals 14 residues. V was cut by 5 bases and J by 8 bases, with 16 bases left in between. Germline V gives CDR1 SEHNR, CDR2 FQNEAQ (reference sequence). The CDR3 spells CASSQGGLGDEQFF. The CDR3 region has the DNA TGTGCCAGCAGCCAGGGGGGTCTGGGAGATGAGCAGTTCTTC.

The rearrangement links TRBV4-1 to TRBJ2-3; 8 nucleotides line up with TRBD2. The CDR3 loop spans 15 amino acids. CDR1 and CDR2 (germline): MGHRA, YSYEKL. J gave up 3 bases and V 4 bases, and 6 bases lay outside the gene matches. CDR3 in amino acids: CASSPLAGWTDTQYF. The CDR3 DNA follows: TGCGCCAGCAGCCCCCTAGCGGGTTGGACAGATACGCAGTATTTT.

The rearrangement uses TRBV10-3 and TRBJ2-3; weak D call: TRBD2 (6 bases). V was cut by 5 bases and J by 1 base, with 10 bases left in between. CDR3 length: 14 amino acids. The germline V gene has CDR1 ENHRY and CDR2 SYGVKD. CDR3 loop: CAISPSSGTDTQYF. For the CDR3, the DNA is TGTGCCATCAGTCCCTCTAGCGGCACAGATACGCAGTATTTT.

The chain combines TRBV11-2 with TRBJ2-1, with a tentative D call TRBD1 (6 bases). The CDR3 consists of 14 residues. V was cut by 3 bases and J by 6 bases, with 12 bases left in between. CDR1 SGHAT and CDR2 FQNNGV come from the germline V gene. DNA for the CDR3: TGTGCCAGCAGCTTGGTAAACAGGGCCAATGAGCAGTTCTTC. Its protein product is CASSLVNRANEQFF.

The CDR3 bases are TGTGCCAGCAGCGTAACACGGAACACTGAAGCTTTCTTT. This sequence encodes CASSVTRNTEAFF. The chain recombines TRBV9 with TRBJ1-1; D is ambiguous. This CDR3 comprises 13 residues. V lost 1 base, J lost 1 base, and 5 bases lay in between. Germline loops: CDR1 SGDLS, CDR2 YYNGEE.

The rearrangement joins TRBV10-1 to TRBJ2-1; D gene unclear. The germline gives CDR1 WNHNN, CDR2 SYGVQD (reference sequence). CDR3 size: 13 residues. V lost 0 bases and J 9 bases, leaving 9 bases between the germline ends. CDR3 DNA: TGCGCCAGCAGTGAGTCACCCCCGGGTGAGCAGTTCTTC. It encodes CASSESPPGEQFF.

The chain joins TRBV30 to TRBJ2-2, with a tentative D call TRBD1 (7 bases). The CDR3 consists of 17 residues. Deletions cut 2 bases from V and 5 bases from J, with 21 bases between. Germline V gives CDR1 GTSNPN, CDR2 SVGIG (reference sequence). The CDR3 region is CAWSSAGGGLGTGELFF. DNA for the CDR3: TGTGCCTGGAGTTCAGCAGGGGGAGGTCTCGGGACCGGGGAGCTGTTTTTT.

The V call is TRBV7-9, the J call TRBJ2-1, with 12 nucleotides matching TRBD1. The CDR3 sequence is 17 residues long. Per the germline V gene, CDR1 is SEHNR and CDR2 is FQNEAQ (reference sequence). With V trimmed by 5 bases and J by 8 bases, 13 bases remained unmatched. The DNA for the CDR3 is TGTGCCAGCAGCGCCGGGACAGGGGGCTTTCACGGGGATGAGCAGTTCTTC. As protein: CASSAGTGGFHGDEQFF.